A single sample is the source of the 4 T cell receptor beta chains below, sequenced in a study of cytomegalovirus exposure and HLA in healthy donors (dated by TCRdb to 2017 to 2019). Libraries were built with the immunoSEQ multiplex PCR assay. A mixture of 60 forward primers for TCR Vbeta segments and 13 reverse primers for TCR Jbeta segments was used in the multiplex PCR. The table was pulled from immuneACCESS by TCRdb, which kept in-frame rearrangements only. Such tables lose some clones; where checked, under half of the loss comes from unresolved V genes, and the rest has no known cause. Here the sample has 110,000 or so clones; about 64% occur a single time. The ten most abundant clones make up roughly 8.3% of the sample. The sample comprised PBMCs. These TCRs come from a man aged 18 to 30 in good health and CMV-seropositive.

The chain recombines TRBV27 with TRBJ1-5, with a weak D call TRBD1 (6 bases). This CDR3 is built from 14 residues. The V end lost 1 base, the J end lost 6 bases, and 10 bases lay between the germline ends. Germline loops: CDR1 MNHEY, CDR2 SMNVEV (reference sequence). CDR3 protein: CASSLLGGGQPQHF. Here the CDR3 DNA reads TGTGCCAGCAGTTTATTAGGGGGGGGTCAGCCCCAGCATTTT.

This chain connects TRBV28 to TRBJ2-2; D unclear. The CDR3 loop spans 11 amino acids. Germline CDR1 and CDR2: MDHEN and SYDVKM. Trimming cost V 5 bases and J 7 bases, with 5 bases left between them. CDR3 nucleotide sequence: TGTGCCAGCAGTCCCGGCGGGGAGCTGTTTTTT. As protein: CASSPGGELFF.

The chain employs TRBV28 and TRBJ1-2, with TRBD1 matching 9 bases. The V gene's germline CDR1 is MDHEN and CDR2 SYDVKM. Trimming cost V 1 base and J 7 bases; bases outside gene matches: 7. The CDR3 consists of 15 residues. The CDR3 region has the DNA TGTGCCAGCAGTTTATTCCACAGGGGGCAGGGTGGCTACACCTTC. Encoded protein: CASSLFHRGQGGYTF.

The chain combines TRBV28 with TRBJ2-5, with 7 bases lining up with TRBD1. The CDR3 runs 13 residues. Losses at the gene ends were 6 bases for V and 5 bases for J; bases not matched to a gene: 6. From germline, CDR1 is MDHEN and CDR2 SYDVKM. The CDR3: CASRTGARETQYF. CDR3 in DNA: TGTGCCAGCAGAACAGGGGCGCGGGAGACCCAGTACTTC.